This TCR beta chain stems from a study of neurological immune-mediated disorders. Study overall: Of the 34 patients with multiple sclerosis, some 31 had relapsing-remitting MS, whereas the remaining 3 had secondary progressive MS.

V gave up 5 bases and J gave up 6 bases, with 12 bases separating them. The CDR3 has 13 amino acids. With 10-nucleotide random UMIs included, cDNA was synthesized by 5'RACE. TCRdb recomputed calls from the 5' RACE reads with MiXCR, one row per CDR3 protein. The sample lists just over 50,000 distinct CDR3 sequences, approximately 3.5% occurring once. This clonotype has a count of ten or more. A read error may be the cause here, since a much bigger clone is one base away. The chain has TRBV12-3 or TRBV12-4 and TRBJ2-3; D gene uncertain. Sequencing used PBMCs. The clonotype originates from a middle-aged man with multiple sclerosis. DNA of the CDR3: TGTGCCAGCAGTCTCACGGCCGAGGATACGCAGTATTTT. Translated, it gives CASSLTAEDTQYF.